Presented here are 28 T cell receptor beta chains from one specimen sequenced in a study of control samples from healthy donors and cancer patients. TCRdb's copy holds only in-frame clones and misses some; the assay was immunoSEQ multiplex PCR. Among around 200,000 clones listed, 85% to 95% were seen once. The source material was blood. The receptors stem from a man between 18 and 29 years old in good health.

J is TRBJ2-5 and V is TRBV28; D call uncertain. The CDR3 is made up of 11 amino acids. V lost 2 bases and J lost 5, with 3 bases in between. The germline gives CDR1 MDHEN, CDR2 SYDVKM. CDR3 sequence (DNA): TGTGCCAGCAGTTTAGGGGAGACCCAGTACTTC. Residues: CASSLGETQYF.

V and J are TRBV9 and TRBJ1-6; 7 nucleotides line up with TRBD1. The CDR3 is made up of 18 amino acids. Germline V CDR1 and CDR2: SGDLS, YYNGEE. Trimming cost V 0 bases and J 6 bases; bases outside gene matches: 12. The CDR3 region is CASSVGFVTGAGNSPLHF. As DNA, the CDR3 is TGTGCCAGCAGCGTAGGGTTCGTTACAGGGGCGGGTAATTCACCCCTCCACTTT.

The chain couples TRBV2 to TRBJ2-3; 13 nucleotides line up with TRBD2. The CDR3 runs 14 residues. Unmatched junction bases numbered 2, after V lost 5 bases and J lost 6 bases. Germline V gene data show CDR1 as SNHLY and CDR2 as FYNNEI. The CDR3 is CASSTSGGADTQYF. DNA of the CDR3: TGTGCCAGCAGTACTAGCGGGGGGGCGGATACGCAGTATTTT.

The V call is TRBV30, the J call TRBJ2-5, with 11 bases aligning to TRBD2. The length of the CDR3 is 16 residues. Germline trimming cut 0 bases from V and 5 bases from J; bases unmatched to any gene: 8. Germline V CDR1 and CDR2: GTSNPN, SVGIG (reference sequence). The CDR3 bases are TGTGCCTGGAGTGTGGGTAGCGGGGGGGCCTCGGAGACCCAGTACTTC. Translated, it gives CAWSVGSGGASETQYF. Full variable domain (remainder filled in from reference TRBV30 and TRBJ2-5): SQTIHQWPATLVQPVGSPLSLECTVEGTSNPNLYWYRQAAGRGLQLLFYSVGIGQISSEVPQNLSASRPQDRQFILSSKKLLLSDSGFYLCAWSVGSGGASETQYFGPGTRLLVL.

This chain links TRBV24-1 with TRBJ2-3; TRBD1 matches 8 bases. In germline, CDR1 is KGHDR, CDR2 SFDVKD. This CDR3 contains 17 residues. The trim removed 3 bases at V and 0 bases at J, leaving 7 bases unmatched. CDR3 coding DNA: TGTGCCACCAGTGATGTCGGGACAGGCTTTAGCACAGATACGCAGTATTTT. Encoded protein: CATSDVGTGFSTDTQYF.

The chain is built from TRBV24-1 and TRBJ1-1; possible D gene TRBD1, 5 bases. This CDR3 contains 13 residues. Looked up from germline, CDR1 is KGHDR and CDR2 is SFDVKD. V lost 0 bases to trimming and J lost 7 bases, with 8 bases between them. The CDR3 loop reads CATSDLSTDEAFF. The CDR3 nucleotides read TGTGCCACCAGTGATTTGTCGACAGATGAAGCTTTCTTT.

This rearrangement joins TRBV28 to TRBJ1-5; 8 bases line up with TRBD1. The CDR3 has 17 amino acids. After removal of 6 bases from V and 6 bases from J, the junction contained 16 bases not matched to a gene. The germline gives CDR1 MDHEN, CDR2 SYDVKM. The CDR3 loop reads CASRIDRGSLLSQPQHF. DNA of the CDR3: TGTGCCAGCAGAATCGACAGGGGATCGTTATTAAGTCAGCCCCAGCATTTT.

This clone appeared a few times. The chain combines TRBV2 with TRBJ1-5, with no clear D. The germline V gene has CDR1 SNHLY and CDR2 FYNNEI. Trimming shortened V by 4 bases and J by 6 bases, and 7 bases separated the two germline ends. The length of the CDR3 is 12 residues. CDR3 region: CASSVEAQPQHF. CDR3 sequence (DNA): TGTGCCAGCAGTGTCGAGGCTCAGCCCCAGCATTTT.

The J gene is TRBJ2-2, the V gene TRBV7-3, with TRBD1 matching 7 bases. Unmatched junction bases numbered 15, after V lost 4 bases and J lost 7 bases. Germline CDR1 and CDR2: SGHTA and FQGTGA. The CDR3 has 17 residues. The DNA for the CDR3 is TGTGCCAGCAGCTCCGGAGTAACAGGGGATACTGGCGGGGAGCTGTTTTTT. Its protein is CASSSGVTGDTGGELFF. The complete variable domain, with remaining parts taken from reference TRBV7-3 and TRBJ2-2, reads GAGVSQTPSNKVTEKGKYVELRCDPISGHTALYWYRQSLGQGPEFLIYFQGTGAADDSGLPNDRFFAVRPEGSVSTLKIQRTERGDSAVYLCASSSGVTGDTGGELFFGEGSRLTVL.

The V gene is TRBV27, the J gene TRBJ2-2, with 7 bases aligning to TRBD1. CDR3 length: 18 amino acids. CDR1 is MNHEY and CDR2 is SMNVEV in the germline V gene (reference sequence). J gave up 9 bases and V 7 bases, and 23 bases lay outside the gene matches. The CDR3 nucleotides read TGTGCCAGCACTCTATCTTGGCAAGGGCAGGGGGAGTCGCGGGAGCTGTTTTTT. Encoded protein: CASTLSWQGQGESRELFF.

The CDR3 coding sequence is TGTGCCAGCAAGGGGGATGGAGGTAATGAAAAACTGTTTTTT. This sequence encodes CASKGDGGNEKLFF. This chain joins TRBV2 and TRBJ1-4; perhaps TRBD1 as D (6 bases). This CDR3 spans 14 amino acids. V was clipped by 7 bases and J by 4 bases, with 13 bases between them. Germline V CDR1 and CDR2: SNHLY, FYNNEI.

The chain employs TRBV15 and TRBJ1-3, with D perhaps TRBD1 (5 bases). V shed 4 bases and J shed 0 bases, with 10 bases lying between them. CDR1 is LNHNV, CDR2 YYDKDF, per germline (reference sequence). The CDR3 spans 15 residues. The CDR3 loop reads CATSTDSASGNTIYF. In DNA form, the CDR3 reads TGTGCCACCAGCACTGACAGTGCCTCTGGAAACACCATATATTTT.

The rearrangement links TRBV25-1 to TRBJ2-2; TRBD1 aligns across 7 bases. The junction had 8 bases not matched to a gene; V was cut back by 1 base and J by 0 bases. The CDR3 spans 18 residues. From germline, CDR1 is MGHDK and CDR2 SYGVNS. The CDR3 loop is CASSEFDDRAPNTGELFF. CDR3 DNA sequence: TGTGCCAGCAGTGAATTCGACGACAGGGCTCCGAACACCGGGGAGCTGTTTTTT.

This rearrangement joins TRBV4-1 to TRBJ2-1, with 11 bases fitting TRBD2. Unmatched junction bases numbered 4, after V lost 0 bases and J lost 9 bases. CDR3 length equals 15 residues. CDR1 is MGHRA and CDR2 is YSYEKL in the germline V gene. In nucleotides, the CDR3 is TGCGCCAGCAGCCAAGATAGCGGGGGGGTGGGTGAGCAGTTCTTC. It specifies CASSQDSGGVGEQFF.

The CDR3 reads CAIKGSSEDTGELFF. Written as DNA, the CDR3 is TGTGCCATCAAAGGCAGTTCGGAGGACACCGGGGAGCTGTTTTTT. V usage is TRBV10-3 and J usage is TRBJ2-2; tentative D call: TRBD2 (5 bases). The CDR3 runs 15 residues. V was trimmed by 7 bases and J by 3 bases, leaving 15 bases between them. The germline V gene has CDR1 ENHRY and CDR2 SYGVKD.

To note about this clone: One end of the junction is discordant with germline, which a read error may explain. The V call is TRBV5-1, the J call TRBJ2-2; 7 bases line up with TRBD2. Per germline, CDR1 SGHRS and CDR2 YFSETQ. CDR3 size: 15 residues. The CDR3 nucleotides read TGCGCCAGCAGCTTTTTGGGAGGGAACGCCGGGGAGCTGTTTTTT. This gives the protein CASSFLGGNAGELFF.

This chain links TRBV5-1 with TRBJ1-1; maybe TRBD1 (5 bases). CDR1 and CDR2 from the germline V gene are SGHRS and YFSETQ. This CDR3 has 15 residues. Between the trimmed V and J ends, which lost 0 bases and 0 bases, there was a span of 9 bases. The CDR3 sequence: CASSLAPGMNTEAFF. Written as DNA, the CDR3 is TGCGCCAGCAGCTTGGCTCCAGGGATGAACACTGAAGCTTTCTTT.

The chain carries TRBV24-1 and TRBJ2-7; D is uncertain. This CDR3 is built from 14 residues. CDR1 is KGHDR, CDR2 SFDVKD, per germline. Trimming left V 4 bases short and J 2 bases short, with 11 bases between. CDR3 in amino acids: CATSDRSRTYEQYF. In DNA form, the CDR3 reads TGTGCCACCAGTGACCGGTCACGGACCTACGAGCAGTACTTC.

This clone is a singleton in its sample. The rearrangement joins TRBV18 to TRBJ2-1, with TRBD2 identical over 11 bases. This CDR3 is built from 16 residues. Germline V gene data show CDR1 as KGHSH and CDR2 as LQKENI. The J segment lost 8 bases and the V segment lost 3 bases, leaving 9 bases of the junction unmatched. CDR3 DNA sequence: TGTGCCAGCTCACCCCGCGGGGGTAGCGGGGGGGATGAGCAGTTCTTC. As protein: CASSPRGGSGGDEQFF.

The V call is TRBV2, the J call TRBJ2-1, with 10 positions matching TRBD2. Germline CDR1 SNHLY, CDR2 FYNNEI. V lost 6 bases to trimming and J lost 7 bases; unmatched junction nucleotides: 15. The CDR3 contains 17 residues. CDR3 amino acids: CASRATVLAGTLNEQFF. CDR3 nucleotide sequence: TGTGCCAGCAGGGCAACCGTACTAGCGGGGACTCTTAATGAGCAGTTCTTC.

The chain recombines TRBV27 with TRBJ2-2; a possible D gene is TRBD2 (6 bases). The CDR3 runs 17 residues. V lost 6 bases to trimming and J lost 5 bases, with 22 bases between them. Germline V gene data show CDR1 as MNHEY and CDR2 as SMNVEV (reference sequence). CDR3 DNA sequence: TGTGCCAGCAGCCATTTGTCACCCGGGGGTAGGACCGGGGAGCTGTTTTTT. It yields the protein CASSHLSPGGRTGELFF.

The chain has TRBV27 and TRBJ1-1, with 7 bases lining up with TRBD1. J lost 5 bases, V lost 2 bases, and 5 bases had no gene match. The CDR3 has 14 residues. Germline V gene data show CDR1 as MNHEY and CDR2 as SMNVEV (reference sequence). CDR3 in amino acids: CASSLTGALTEAFF. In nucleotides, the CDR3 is TGTGCCAGCAGTTTAACAGGGGCATTAACTGAAGCTTTCTTT.

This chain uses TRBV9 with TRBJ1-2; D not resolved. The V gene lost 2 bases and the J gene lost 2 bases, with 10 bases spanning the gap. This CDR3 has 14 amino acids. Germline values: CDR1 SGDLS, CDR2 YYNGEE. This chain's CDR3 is CASSVVGKNYGYTF. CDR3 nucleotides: TGTGCCAGCAGCGTTGTGGGGAAGAACTATGGCTACACCTTC.

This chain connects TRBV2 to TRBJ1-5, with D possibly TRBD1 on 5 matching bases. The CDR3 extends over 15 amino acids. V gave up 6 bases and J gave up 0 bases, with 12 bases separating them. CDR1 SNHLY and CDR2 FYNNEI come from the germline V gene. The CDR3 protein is CASSSGGVSNQPQHF. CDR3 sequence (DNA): TGTGCCAGCAGCTCCGGGGGGGTTAGCAATCAGCCCCAGCATTTT. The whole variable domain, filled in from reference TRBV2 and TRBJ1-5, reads EPEVTQTPSHQVTQMGQEVILRCVPISNHLYFYWYRQILGQKVEFLVSFYNNEISEKSEIFDDQFSVERPDGSNFTLKIRSTKLEDSAMYFCASSSGGVSNQPQHFGDGTRLSIL.

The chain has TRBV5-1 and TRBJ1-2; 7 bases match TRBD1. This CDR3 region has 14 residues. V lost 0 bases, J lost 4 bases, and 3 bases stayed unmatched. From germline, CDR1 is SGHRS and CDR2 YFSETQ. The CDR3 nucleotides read TGCGCCAGCAGCTTGGGACAGGGTCCCTATGGCTACACCTTC. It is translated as CASSLGQGPYGYTF.

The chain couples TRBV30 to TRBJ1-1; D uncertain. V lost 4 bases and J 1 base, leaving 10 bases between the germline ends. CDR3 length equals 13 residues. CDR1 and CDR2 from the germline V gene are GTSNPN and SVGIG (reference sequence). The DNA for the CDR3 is TGTGCCTGGAACCGTGAGGGGAACACTGAAGCTTTCTTT. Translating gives CAWNREGNTEAFF.

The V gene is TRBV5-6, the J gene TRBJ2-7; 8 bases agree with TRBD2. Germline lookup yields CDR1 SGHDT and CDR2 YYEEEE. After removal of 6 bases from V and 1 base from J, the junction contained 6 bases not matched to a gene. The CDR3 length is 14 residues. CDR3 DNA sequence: TGTGCCAGCACCCGAAGCGGGGGTTCCTACGAGCAGTACTTC. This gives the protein CASTRSGGSYEQYF.

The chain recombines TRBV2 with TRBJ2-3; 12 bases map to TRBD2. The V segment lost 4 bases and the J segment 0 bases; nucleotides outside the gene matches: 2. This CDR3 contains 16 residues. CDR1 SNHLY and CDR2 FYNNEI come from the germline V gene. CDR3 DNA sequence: TGTGCCAGCAGTGCCACTAGCGGGGGGAGCACAGATACGCAGTATTTT. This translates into CASSATSGGSTDTQYF.